One and the same sample provided the 11 T cell receptor beta chains below, sequenced in a study of cytomegalovirus exposure and HLA in healthy donors. Sequenced by immunoSEQ multiplex PCR; TCRdb stores in-frame clones only, minus some. Seen here are roughly 300,000 clones, over 75% observed once, and the top ten hold roughly 0.93%. The specimen was PBMCs. Receptors were obtained from a woman under 30 in good health and CMV-seronegative.

The genes are TRBV4-1 and TRBJ1-2; no clear D. V was shortened by 4 bases and J by 6 bases, with 12 bases between the two germline ends. The CDR3 is 13 amino acids. Germline V lookup: CDR1 MGHRA, CDR2 YSYEKL. CDR3 in DNA: TGCGCCAGCAGCCCCAGACTTAAAGATGGCTACACCTTC. This gives the protein CASSPRLKDGYTF.

The chain links TRBV28 to TRBJ2-1; 9 positions match TRBD2. Germline V gene lookup returns CDR1 MDHEN and CDR2 SYDVKM. CDR3 size: 16 residues. Trimming at V came to 4 bases and at J to 2 bases, leaving 6 bases not matched to a gene. CDR3: CASSSRGGRAYNEQFF. The CDR3 DNA reads as TGTGCCAGCAGTTCTCGGGGCGGGAGGGCCTACAATGAGCAGTTCTTC.

J is TRBJ2-7 and V is TRBV7-6; D ambiguous. The CDR3 sequence is 12 residues long. Germline assignment: CDR1 SGHVS and CDR2 FNYEAQ. Trimming left V 5 bases short and J 6 bases short, with 11 bases between. CDR3 amino acids: CASSPHSSEQYF. The CDR3 DNA reads as TGTGCCAGCAGCCCCCACTCGAGCGAGCAGTACTTC.

The genes are TRBV2 and TRBJ2-5; D is undetermined. This CDR3 has 14 residues. V was trimmed by 8 bases and J by 3 bases, leaving 16 bases between them. The germline gives CDR1 SNHLY, CDR2 FYNNEI. This CDR3 is CASSKEIWEETQYF. For the CDR3, the DNA is TGTGCCAGCTCGAAGGAGATTTGGGAAGAGACCCAGTACTTC.

This clone was observed once. The chain links TRBV11-2 to TRBJ2-7; 10 bases are shared with TRBD2. The trim removed 7 bases at V and 6 bases at J, leaving 12 bases unmatched. The CDR3 length is 15 residues. Germline CDR1 reads SGHAT; CDR2 reads FQNNGV. The CDR3 sequence: CASTPSTSGRLEQYF. For the CDR3, the DNA is TGTGCCAGCACCCCATCGACTAGCGGGCGCCTCGAGCAGTACTTC.

CDR3 in DNA: TGTGCCAGCAGCCAAGGTATAGCGCTTCGCACAGATACGCAGTATTTT. Its protein is CASSQGIALRTDTQYF. This rearrangement joins TRBV14 to TRBJ2-3, with a possible D match to TRBD2 (5 bases). CDR1 is SGHDN and CDR2 is FVKESK in the germline V gene. The germline V and J ends were trimmed by 1 base and 1 base, with 12 bases remaining between them. This CDR3 has 16 residues.

The CDR3 loop is CASSSGRRTGELFF. CDR3 bases: TGTGCCAGCAGCAGCGGGAGACGGACCGGGGAGCTGTTTTTT. V gene TRBV13 combines with J gene TRBJ2-2; 8 nucleotides line up with TRBD2. Germline values: CDR1 PRHDT, CDR2 FYEKMQ (reference sequence). The J segment lost 5 bases and the V segment lost 5 bases, leaving 4 bases of the junction unmatched. The CDR3 covers 14 residues.

V and J are TRBV10-3 and TRBJ1-2; no clear D gene. The CDR3 has 14 residues. The V and J ends lost 3 bases and 7 bases respectively, with 15 bases between them. The germline CDR1 and CDR2 sequences are ENHRY and SYGVKD. CDR3 residues: CAISDSGQAFGYTF. In DNA form, the CDR3 reads TGTGCCATCAGTGATAGTGGTCAGGCTTTTGGCTACACCTTC.

The V gene is TRBV28, the J gene TRBJ2-7, with 9 positions matching TRBD2. The CDR3 totals 16 residues. In germline, CDR1 is MDHEN, CDR2 SYDVKM. V was clipped by 5 bases and J by 5 bases; unmatched bases: 13. The CDR3 DNA is TGTGCCAGCAGTCCCGAGCGTGCGGGAGGGCCTCACGAGCAGTACTTC. Amino acid sequence: CASSPERAGGPHEQYF.

This clone was observed a handful of times. The rearrangement links TRBV6-4 to TRBJ2-7, with 8 bases that match TRBD2. The CDR3 extends over 16 amino acids. The germline V gene has CDR1 MRHNA and CDR2 SNTAGT. Trimming at V came to 10 bases and at J to 4 bases, leaving 18 bases not matched to a gene. In nucleotides, the CDR3 is TGTGCCACCAGACAGGAGTCGGCTAGCGGGTCGTACGAGCAGTACTTC. Translated: CATRQESASGSYEQYF.

This clone was seen just once. This CDR3 is CASSPLEGGRNSPLHF. The CDR3 bases are TGTGCCAGCTCACCACTCGAAGGGGGCCGTAATTCACCCCTCCACTTT. V and J are TRBV18 and TRBJ1-6; 7 bases match TRBD1. Losses at the gene ends were 1 base for V and 6 bases for J; bases not matched to a gene: 6. Germline values: CDR1 KGHSH, CDR2 LQKENI. This CDR3 comprises 16 residues.